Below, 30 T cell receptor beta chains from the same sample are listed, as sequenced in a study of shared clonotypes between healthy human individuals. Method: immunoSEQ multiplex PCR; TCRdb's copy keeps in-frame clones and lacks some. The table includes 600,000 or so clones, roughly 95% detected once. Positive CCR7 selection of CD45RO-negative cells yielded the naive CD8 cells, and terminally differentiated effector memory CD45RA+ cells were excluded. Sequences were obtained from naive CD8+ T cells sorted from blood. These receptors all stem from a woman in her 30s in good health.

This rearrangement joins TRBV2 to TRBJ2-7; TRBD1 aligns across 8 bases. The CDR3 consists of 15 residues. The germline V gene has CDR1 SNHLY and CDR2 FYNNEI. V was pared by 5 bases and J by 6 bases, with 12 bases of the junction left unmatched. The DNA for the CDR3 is TGTGCCAGCAGTTTATTACGGGGACAGGCCACCGAGCAGTACTTC. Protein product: CASSLLRGQATEQYF.

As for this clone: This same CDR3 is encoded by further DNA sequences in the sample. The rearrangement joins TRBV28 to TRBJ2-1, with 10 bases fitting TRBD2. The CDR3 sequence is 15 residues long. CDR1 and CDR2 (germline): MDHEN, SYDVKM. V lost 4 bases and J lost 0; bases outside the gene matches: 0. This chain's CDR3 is CASSSSGSSYNEQFF. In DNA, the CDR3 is TGTGCCAGCAGTTCTAGCGGGAGCTCCTACAATGAGCAGTTCTTC.

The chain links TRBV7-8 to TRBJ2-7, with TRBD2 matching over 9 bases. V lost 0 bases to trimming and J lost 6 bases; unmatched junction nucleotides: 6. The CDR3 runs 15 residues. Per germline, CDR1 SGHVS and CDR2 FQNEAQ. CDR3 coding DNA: TGTGCCAGCAGCTTAGCTAGCGGGAGTGTTAGCGAGCAGTACTTC. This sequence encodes CASSLASGSVSEQYF.

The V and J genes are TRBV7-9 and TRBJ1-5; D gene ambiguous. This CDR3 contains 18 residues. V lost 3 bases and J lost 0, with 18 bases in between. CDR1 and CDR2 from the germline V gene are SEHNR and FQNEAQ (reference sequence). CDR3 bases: TGTGCCAGCAGCTTCGAAACGTCTAGAGAGCATAGCAATCAGCCCCAGCATTTT. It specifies CASSFETSREHSNQPQHF.

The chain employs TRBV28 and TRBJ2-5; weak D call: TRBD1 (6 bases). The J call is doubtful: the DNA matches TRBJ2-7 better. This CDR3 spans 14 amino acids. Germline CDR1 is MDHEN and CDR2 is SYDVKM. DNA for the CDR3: TGTGCCAGCAGTGGGAGAGGGGGCTCCTACGAGCAGTACTTC. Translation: CASSGRGGSYEQYF.

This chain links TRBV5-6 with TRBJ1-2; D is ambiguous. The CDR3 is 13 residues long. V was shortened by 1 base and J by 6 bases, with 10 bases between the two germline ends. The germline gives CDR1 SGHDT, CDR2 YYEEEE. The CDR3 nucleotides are TGTGCCAGCAGCTTGCTGTATTCCGATGGCTACACCTTC. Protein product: CASSLLYSDGYTF.

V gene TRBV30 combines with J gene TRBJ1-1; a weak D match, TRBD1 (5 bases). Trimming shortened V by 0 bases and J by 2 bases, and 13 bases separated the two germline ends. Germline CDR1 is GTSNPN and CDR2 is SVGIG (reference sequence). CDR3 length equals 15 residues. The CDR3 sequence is CAWSVLGPTNTEAFF. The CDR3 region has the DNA TGTGCCTGGAGTGTACTGGGACCCACTAACACTGAAGCTTTCTTT.

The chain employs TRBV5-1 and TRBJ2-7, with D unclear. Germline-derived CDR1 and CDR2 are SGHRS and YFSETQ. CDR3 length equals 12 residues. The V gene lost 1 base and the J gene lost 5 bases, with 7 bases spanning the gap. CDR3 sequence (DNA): TGCGCCAGCAGCTTGACTAAGAACGAGCAGTACTTC. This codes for CASSLTKNEQYF.

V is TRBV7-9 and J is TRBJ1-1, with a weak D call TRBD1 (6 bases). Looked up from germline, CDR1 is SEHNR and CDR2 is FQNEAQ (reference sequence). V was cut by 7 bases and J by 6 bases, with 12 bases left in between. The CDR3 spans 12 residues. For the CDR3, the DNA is TGTGCCAGCACCGGCAGGGGAGCTGAAGCTTTCTTT. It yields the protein CASTGRGAEAFF.

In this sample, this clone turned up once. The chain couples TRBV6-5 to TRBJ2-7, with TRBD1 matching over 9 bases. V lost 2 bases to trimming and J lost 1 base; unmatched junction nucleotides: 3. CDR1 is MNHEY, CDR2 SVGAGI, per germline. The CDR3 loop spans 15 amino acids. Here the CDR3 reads CASSYRGTGSYEQYF. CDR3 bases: TGTGCCAGCAGTTACAGGGGGACAGGGTCCTACGAGCAGTACTTC.

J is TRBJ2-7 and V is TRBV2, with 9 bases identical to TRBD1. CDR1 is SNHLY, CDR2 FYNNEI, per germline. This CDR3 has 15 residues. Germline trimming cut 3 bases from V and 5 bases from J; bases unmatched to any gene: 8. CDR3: CASSDLGQGIDEQYF. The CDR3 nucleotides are TGTGCCAGCAGTGACCTGGGACAGGGTATCGACGAGCAGTACTTC.

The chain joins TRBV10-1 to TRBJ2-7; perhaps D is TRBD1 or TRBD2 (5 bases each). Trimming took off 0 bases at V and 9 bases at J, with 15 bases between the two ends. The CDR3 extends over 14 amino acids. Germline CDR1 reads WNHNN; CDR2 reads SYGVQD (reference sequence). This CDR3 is CASSESGTVTGQYF. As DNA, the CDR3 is TGCGCCAGCAGTGAGTCCGGGACGGTTACGGGGCAGTACTTC.

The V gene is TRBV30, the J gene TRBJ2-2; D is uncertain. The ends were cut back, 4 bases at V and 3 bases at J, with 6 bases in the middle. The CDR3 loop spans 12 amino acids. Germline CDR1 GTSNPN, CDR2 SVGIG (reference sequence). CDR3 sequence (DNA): TGTGCCTGGAACCTCTACACCGGGGAGCTGTTTTTT. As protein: CAWNLYTGELFF.

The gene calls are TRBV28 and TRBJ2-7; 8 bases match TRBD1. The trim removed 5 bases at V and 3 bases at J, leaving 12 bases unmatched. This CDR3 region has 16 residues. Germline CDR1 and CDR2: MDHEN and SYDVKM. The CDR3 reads CASSRYRDRLYYEQYF. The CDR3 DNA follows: TGTGCCAGCAGTAGATACCGGGACAGGCTTTACTACGAGCAGTACTTC.

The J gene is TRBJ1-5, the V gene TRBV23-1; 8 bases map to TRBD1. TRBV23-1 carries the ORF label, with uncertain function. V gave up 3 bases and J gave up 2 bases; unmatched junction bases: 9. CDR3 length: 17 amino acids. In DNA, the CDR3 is TGCGCCAGCAGTCACCGCAGACAGGGGAAGGGCAATCAGCCCCAGCATTTT. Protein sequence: CASSHRRQGKGNQPQHF.

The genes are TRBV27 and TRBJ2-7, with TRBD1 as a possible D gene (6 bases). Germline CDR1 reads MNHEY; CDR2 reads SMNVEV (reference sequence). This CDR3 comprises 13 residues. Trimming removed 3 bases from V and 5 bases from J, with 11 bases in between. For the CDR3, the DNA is TGTGCCAGCAGTTTTCTGGGGGCCGACGAGCAGTACTTC. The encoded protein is CASSFLGADEQYF.

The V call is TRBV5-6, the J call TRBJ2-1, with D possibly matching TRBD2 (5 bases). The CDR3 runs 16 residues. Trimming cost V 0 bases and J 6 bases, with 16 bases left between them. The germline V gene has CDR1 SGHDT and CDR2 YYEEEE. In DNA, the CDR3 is TGTGCCAGCAGCTTGGGTTTAGCGTCGTGGGGCAATGAGCAGTTCTTC. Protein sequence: CASSLGLASWGNEQFF.

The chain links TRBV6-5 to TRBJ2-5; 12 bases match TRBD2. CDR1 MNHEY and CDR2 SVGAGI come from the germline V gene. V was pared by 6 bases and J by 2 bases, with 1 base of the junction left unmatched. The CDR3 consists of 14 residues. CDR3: CASSLAGGQETQYF. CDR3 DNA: TGTGCCAGCAGCCTAGCGGGAGGGCAAGAGACCCAGTACTTC.

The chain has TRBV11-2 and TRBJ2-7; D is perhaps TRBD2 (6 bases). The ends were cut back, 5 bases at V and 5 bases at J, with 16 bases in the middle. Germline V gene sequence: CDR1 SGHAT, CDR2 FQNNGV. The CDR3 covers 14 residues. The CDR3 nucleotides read TGTGCCAGCAGCCTCGGGGGATCAAACCACGAGCAGTACTTC. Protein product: CASSLGGSNHEQYF.

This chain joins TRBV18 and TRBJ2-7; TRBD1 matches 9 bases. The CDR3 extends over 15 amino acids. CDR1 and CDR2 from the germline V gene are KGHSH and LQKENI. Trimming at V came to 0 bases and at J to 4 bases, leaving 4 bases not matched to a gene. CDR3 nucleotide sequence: TGTGCCAGCTCACCACCGGGACAGGGCGTATACGAGCAGTACTTC. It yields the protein CASSPPGQGVYEQYF.

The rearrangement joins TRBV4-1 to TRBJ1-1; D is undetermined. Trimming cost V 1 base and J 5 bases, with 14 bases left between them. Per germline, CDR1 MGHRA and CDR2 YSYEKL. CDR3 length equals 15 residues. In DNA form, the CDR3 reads TGCGCCAGCAGCCAAGGCATAATGGCGGGGACTGAAGCTTTCTTT. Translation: CASSQGIMAGTEAFF.

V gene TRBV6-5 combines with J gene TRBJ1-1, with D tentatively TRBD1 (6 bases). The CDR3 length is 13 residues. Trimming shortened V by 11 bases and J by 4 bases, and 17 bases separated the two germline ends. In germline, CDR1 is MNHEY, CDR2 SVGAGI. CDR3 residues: CARYREGGTEAFF. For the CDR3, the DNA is TGTGCCCGATACAGGGAGGGTGGCACTGAAGCTTTCTTT.

This chain's CDR3 is CASSLLAPSGSPSAYGYTF. CDR3 DNA sequence: TGTGCCAGCAGTTTATTGGCGCCTAGCGGCTCCCCCTCCGCCTATGGCTACACCTTC. The chain uses TRBV28 and TRBJ1-2; D is unresolved. V gave up 1 base and J gave up 4 bases, with 25 bases separating them. The germline gives CDR1 MDHEN, CDR2 SYDVKM. This CDR3 spans 19 amino acids.

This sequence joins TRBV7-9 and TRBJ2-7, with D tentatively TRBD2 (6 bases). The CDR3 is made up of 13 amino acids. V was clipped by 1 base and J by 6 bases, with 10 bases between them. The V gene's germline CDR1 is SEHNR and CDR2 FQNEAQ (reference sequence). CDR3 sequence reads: CASSLGLAREQYF. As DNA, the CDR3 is TGTGCCAGCAGCTTAGGGCTAGCGCGCGAGCAGTACTTC.

The CDR3 DNA follows: TGTGCCAGTAGTCCTGGACAGGGATTTATCTATGGCTACACCTTC. It yields the protein CASSPGQGFIYGYTF. This chain connects TRBV19 to TRBJ1-2; 8 bases align to TRBD1. The CDR3 consists of 15 residues. Losses at the gene ends were 5 bases for V and 4 bases for J; bases not matched to a gene: 9. Germline CDR1 reads LNHDA; CDR2 reads SQIVND (reference sequence).

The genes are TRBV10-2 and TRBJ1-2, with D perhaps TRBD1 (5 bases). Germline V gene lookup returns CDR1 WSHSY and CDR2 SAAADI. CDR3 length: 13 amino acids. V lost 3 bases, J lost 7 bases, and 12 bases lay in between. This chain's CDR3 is CASSDGAGRGYTF. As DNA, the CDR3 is TGCGCCAGCAGTGATGGGGCCGGGCGTGGCTACACCTTC.

CDR3 in DNA: TGTGCCAGCAGCTTAGTCGGCCCGAGCTCCTATAATTCACCCCTCCACTTT. Translated, it gives CASSLVGPSSYNSPLHF. This chain links TRBV7-2 with TRBJ1-6; D call uncertain. From germline, CDR1 is SGHTA and CDR2 FQGNSA. The CDR3 length is 17 residues. Trimming stripped 1 base from V and 0 bases from J, with 10 bases between.

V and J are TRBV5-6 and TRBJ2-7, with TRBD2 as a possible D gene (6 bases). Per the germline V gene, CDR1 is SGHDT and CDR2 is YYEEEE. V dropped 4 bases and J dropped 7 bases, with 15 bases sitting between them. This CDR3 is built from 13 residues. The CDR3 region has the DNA TGTGCCAGCAGCATTGCGGGAATTCGGGAGCAGTACTTC. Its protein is CASSIAGIREQYF.

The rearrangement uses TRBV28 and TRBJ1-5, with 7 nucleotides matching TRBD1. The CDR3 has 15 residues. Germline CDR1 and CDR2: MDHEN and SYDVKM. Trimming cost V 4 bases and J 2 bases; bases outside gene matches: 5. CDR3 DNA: TGTGCCAGCAGTTCGACAGGGAGGCGCAATCAGCCCCAGCATTTT. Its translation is CASSSTGRRNQPQHF.

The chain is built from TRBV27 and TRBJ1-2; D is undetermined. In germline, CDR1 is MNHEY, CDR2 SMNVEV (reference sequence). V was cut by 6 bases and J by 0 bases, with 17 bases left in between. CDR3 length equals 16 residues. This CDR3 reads CASRPTRATPNYGYTF. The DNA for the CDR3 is TGTGCCAGCAGGCCAACCCGGGCCACCCCTAACTATGGCTACACCTTC.